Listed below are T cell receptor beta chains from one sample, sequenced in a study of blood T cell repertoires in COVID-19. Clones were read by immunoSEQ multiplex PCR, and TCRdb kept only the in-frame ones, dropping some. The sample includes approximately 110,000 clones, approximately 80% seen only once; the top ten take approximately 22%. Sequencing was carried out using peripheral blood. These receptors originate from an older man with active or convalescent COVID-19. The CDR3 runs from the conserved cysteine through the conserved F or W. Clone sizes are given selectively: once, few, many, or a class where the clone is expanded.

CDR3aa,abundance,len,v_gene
CASSPPPGSEQFF,once,13,TRBV9
CASSLRQVNSGANVLTF,NA,17,TRBV7-8
CASSPLTGGLQPQHF,NA,15,TRBV6-5
CASSPVVTYGYTF,NA,13,TRBV12-3/TRBV12-4
CASSFYDRYSNQPQHF,NA,16,TRBV7-8
CASSPSGNLMNTEAFF,NA,16,TRBV7-9
CATSRDPPGTAYYEQYF,NA,17,TRBV15
CSMSTSYEQYF,NA,11,TRBV29-1
CASSLASVETQYF,NA,13,TRBV7-9
CASSPSWREQYF,few,12,TRBV3-1/TRBV3-2
CASSSGLAGVYEQYF,NA,15,TRBV28
CASSKGLSTDTQYF,NA,14,TRBV5-1
CASSVTGTGITYNEQFF,NA,17,TRBV9
CASSEGGARGQVDYEQFF,NA,18,TRBV6-1
CASIRDSPNYGYTF,NA,14,TRBV2
CASSFQKQETQYF,NA,13,TRBV11-2
CASSGHHNEQFF,NA,12,TRBV2
CASSLSLAGINEQYF,many,15,TRBV28
CATSGGLAGFTDTQYF,NA,16,TRBV24-1
CASSLTGNVEAFF,NA,13,TRBV11-1
CASKPRQGFYEQYF,NA,14,TRBV19
CASSHTYNEQFF,NA,12,TRBV12-3/TRBV12-4
CASTPGNSGANVLTF,NA,15,TRBV19
CASSLYTGDWEMNTEAFF,few,18,TRBV7-6
CASRPQSNQPQHF,NA,13,TRBV19
CASSVDGLAGGEGFNEQFF,few,19,TRBV9
CASRPYGNEKLFF,NA,13,TRBV2
CASSQGRQGETQYF,NA,14,TRBV4-2
CASSSAGQGAAGELFF,NA,16,TRBV7-9
CATGGPALAAGELFF,NA,15,TRBV24-1
CACSGEEVGVETQYF,NA,15,TRBV30
CASSSGPTWDMRGQPQHF,NA,18,TRBV27
CSADPGGRETQYF,NA,13,TRBV29-1
CASSPGQGNFGYGYTF,NA,16,TRBV18
CASSQDLRTEAFF,NA,13,TRBV14
CASRSGTEAYNEQFF,NA,15,TRBV27
CASGLRQGLANYGYTF,NA,16,TRBV12-5
CASSLTGLANEKLFF,NA,15,TRBV5-1
CATSLNPARQPQHF,NA,14,TRBV15
CASSRVAGAQGNEQFF,NA,16,TRBV14
CASSSRNEQFF,NA,11,TRBV6-2/TRBV6-3
CAWSFTRGDNEQFF,NA,14,TRBV30
CASSAGGNYGYTF,NA,13,TRBV9
CASSQKGQDHTEAFF,NA,15,TRBV4-2
CASSHRDMNTEAFF,NA,14,TRBV3-1/TRBV3-2
CASSLDRVGETQYF,once,14,TRBV5-1
CASSPTAGAATNEKLFF,NA,17,TRBV5-4
CASRSTGANTEAFF,NA,14,TRBV6-5